Listed below are T cell receptor beta chains from one sample, sequenced in a study of blood T cell repertoires in COVID-19. Libraries were prepared by immunoSEQ multiplex PCR; TCRdb keeps only in-frame clonotypes and omits some of them. The sample includes under 200,000 clones, 76% of them seen just once. The sample taken for sequencing was peripheral blood. The receptors were sampled from a woman over 75 with acute or convalescent COVID-19. CDR3s include the opening cysteine and the closing phenylalanine or tryptophan. The D gene is left open where the match is weak. The size of a clone is reported for some rows only, either as once, few or many, or as a class for expanded clones.

TRBV19,.,once,TRBJ2-2,TGTGCCAGTAGTATAGTCGCCGGGGAGCTGTTTTTT,CASSIVAGELFF
TRBV7-6,TRBD1,few,TRBJ1-4,TGTGCCAGCAGCTCAAAGTCCGGGACAGCTAATGAAAAACTGTTTTTT,CASSSKSGTANEKLFF
TRBV3-1/TRBV3-2,.,.,TRBJ1-1,TGTGCCAGCAGCCAGGGGAGATTGAACACTGAAGCTTTCTTT,CASSQGRLNTEAFF
TRBV19,.,.,TRBJ2-7,TGTGCCAGTAGCCCCTCCTGGCAGGTCTCTACCTACGAGCAGTACTTC,CASSPSWQVSTYEQYF
TRBV30,.,.,TRBJ1-1,TGTGCCTGGAGATTACAGGGTTTCTCTGAAGCTTTCTTT,CAWRLQGFSEAFF
TRBV5-1,TRBD1,.,TRBJ1-4,TGCGCCAGCAGCTCAACAGGGGGCTTGGATGCAGGGTCAACTAATGAAAAACTGTTTTTT,CASSSTGGLDAGSTNEKLFF
TRBV21-1,.,.,TRBJ2-7,TGTGCCAGCAGCAGAATGCGGACAGGGGGCATTTACGAGCAGTACTTC,CASSRMRTGGIYEQYF
TRBV2,TRBD1,.,TRBJ2-1,TGTGCCAGCAGCGGACAGGGGCGCTCCTACAATGAGCAGTTCTTC,CASSGQGRSYNEQFF
TRBV3-1/TRBV3-2,.,.,TRBJ2-7,TGTGCCAGCAGCCAGGGGGGAACGAACTCCTACGAGCAGTACTTC,CASSQGGTNSYEQYF
TRBV5-1,.,.,TRBJ2-2,TGCGCCAGCAGCCAGGGGACGCTAACCCTGAACACCGGGGAGCTGTTTTTT,CASSQGTLTLNTGELFF
TRBV27,TRBD1,few,TRBJ2-7,TGTGCCAGCAGAAGGGACAGGAGCTCCTACGAGCAGTACTTC,CASRRDRSSYEQYF
TRBV4-2,TRBD2,.,TRBJ2-7,TGTGCCAGCAGCCAAGGGACTAGCGGGAATTGGGAGCAGTACTTC,CASSQGTSGNWEQYF
TRBV6-5,.,.,TRBJ2-5,TGTGCCAGCAGTTACAGGGGCGCAGAGACCCAGTACTTC,CASSYRGAETQYF
TRBV11-2,TRBD2,.,TRBJ2-7,TGTGCCAGCAGCTTAACCGGGACTACCCTTTCCTACGAGCAGTACTTC,CASSLTGTTLSYEQYF
TRBV25-1,.,.,TRBJ2-1,TGTGCCAGCATAGCGATGGGTTACAATGAGCAGTTCTTC,CASIAMGYNEQFF